These 25 T cell receptor beta chains originate from one sample sequenced in a study of T cell responses to AZD1222 COVID-19 vaccine. This table comes from immunoSEQ multiplex PCR, and its TCRdb copy is limited to in-frame clones, with some not included. This table holds about 110,000 clones, approximately 90% found once. The sample in question was peripheral blood, obtained on day 0 of AZD1222 vaccination. The receptor set was obtained from an adult in good health.

This clone was found a few times. The genes are TRBV19 and TRBJ1-3; 8 bases line up with TRBD1. J lost 2 bases, V lost 11 bases, and 8 bases had no gene match. CDR1 is LNHDA, CDR2 SQIVND, per germline (reference sequence). The CDR3 totals 14 residues. DNA for the CDR3: TGTGCCGTTCGGACAGGGTATCCTGGAAACACCATATATTTT. Translating gives CAVRTGYPGNTIYF.

The rearrangement uses TRBV6-5 and TRBJ2-6, with a tentative D call TRBD1 (5 bases). Trimming stripped 4 bases from V and 2 bases from J, with 12 bases between. This CDR3 comprises 16 residues. The germline gives CDR1 MNHEY, CDR2 SVGAGI. The DNA of the CDR3 is TGTGCCAGCAGTTCCAACGAAGGGGCTGGGGCCAACGTCCTGACTTTC. It codes for CASSSNEGAGANVLTF.

DNA of the CDR3: TGTGCCAGCAGTGTGGGACGGGGGCGCACTTATGGCTACACCTTC. Residues: CASSVGRGRTYGYTF. This chain joins TRBV2 and TRBJ1-2; the D gene is possibly TRBD1 (6 bases). This CDR3 has 15 amino acids. The V end lost 4 bases, the J end lost 5 bases, and 17 bases lay between the germline ends. Germline CDR1 and CDR2: SNHLY and FYNNEI.

The chain carries TRBV4-1 and TRBJ1-2, with TRBD1 as a possible D gene (6 bases). The CDR3 is 15 amino acids. V was pared by 2 bases and J by 4 bases, with 14 bases between. The germline V gene encodes CDR1 MGHRA and CDR2 YSYEKL. The CDR3 loop is CASSQNKQGVYGYTF. The CDR3 DNA is TGCGCCAGCAGCCAAAACAAACAGGGAGTCTATGGCTACACCTTC.

This sequence joins TRBV29-1 and TRBJ1-1; tentative D call: TRBD1 (5 bases). Trimming pared 4 bases from V and 4 bases from J, leaving 19 bases between. Germline V gives CDR1 SQVTM, CDR2 ANQGSEA. The CDR3 length is 15 residues. DNA for the CDR3: TGCAGCGTTGGGCAGGGATGGGGTATGAGCACTGAAGCTTTCTTT. Translation gives CSVGQGWGMSTEAFF.

The chain carries TRBV7-2 and TRBJ1-6, with D tentatively TRBD1 (5 bases). The germline CDR1 and CDR2 sequences are SGHTA and FQGNSA. The CDR3 consists of 13 residues. The V and J ends lost 3 bases and 10 bases respectively, with 10 bases between them. CDR3 sequence: CASSLSRESPLHF. The CDR3 DNA reads TGTGCCAGCAGCTTGTCCAGGGAATCACCCCTCCACTTT.

Regarding this clone: The same CDR3 also results from other DNA sequences found in this sample. The chain combines TRBV6-6 with TRBJ1-1; perhaps TRBD1 as D (6 bases). Germline V gene data show CDR1 as MNHNY and CDR2 as SVGAGI (reference sequence). CDR3 length equals 13 residues. With 6 bases removed from V and 4 bases from J, the gap between germline ends came to 12 bases. The chain's CDR3 is CASSSTGGTEAFF. CDR3 coding DNA: TGTGCCAGCAGCTCGACAGGCGGCACTGAAGCTTTCTTT.

This clone was observed once. The chain has TRBV7-9 and TRBJ1-6; D is undetermined. V was trimmed by 3 bases and J by 7 bases, leaving 10 bases between them. There are 14 residues in the CDR3. CDR1 and CDR2 (germline): SEHNR, FQNEAQ (reference sequence). The CDR3 DNA sequence: TGTGCCAGCAGCTTTACGGTCGAAAATTCACCCCTCCACTTT. It codes for CASSFTVENSPLHF. Filled out from reference TRBV7-9 and TRBJ1-6, the complete variable domain reads DTGVSQNPRHKITKRGQNVTFRCDPISEHNRLYWYRQTLGQGPEFLTYFQNEAQLEKSRLLSDRFSAERPKGSFSTLEIQRTEQGDSAMYLCASSFTVENSPLHFGNGTRLTVT.

This clone was observed once. The V and J genes are TRBV6-6 and TRBJ2-3; D is unresolved. Germline CDR1 reads MNHNY; CDR2 reads SVGAGI (reference sequence). The CDR3 totals 15 residues. V dropped 1 base and J dropped 0 bases, with 8 bases sitting between them. The CDR3 spells CASSYWQASTDTQYF. The CDR3 bases are TGTGCCAGCAGTTACTGGCAGGCGAGCACAGATACGCAGTATTTT.

The rearrangement joins TRBV2 to TRBJ2-1, with unresolved D. The length of the CDR3 is 11 residues. Germline CDR1 SNHLY, CDR2 FYNNEI. Deletions cut 5 bases from V and 1 base from J, with 0 bases between. This CDR3 is CASSSYNEQFF. CDR3 in DNA: TGTGCCAGCAGTTCCTACAATGAGCAGTTCTTC.

The rearrangement joins TRBV9 to TRBJ1-6; D unclear. The CDR3 totals 13 residues. The V end lost 0 bases, the J end lost 7 bases, and 5 bases lay between the germline ends. The germline V gene encodes CDR1 SGDLS and CDR2 YYNGEE. In DNA form, the CDR3 reads TGTGCCAGCAGCGTAGAGGAGAATTCACCCCTCCACTTT. This gives the protein CASSVEENSPLHF. Full variable domain (missing parts from reference TRBV9 and TRBJ1-6): DSGVTQTPKHLITATGQRVTLRCSPRSGDLSVYWYQQSLDQGLQFLIQYYNGEERAKGNILERFSAQQFPDLHSELNLSSLELGDSALYFCASSVEENSPLHFGNGTRLTVT.

The chain is built from TRBV10-3 and TRBJ1-3; maybe TRBD1 (5 bases). V was trimmed by 0 bases and J by 3 bases, leaving 12 bases between them. The CDR3 is made up of 16 amino acids. The V gene's germline CDR1 is ENHRY and CDR2 SYGVKD. The CDR3: CAISESQGGGGNTIYF. For the CDR3, the DNA is TGTGCCATCAGTGAGTCGCAGGGAGGCGGTGGAAACACCATATATTTT.

The V gene is TRBV12-3 or TRBV12-4, the J gene TRBJ1-4; D call uncertain. Trimming left V 2 bases short and J 4 bases short, with 5 bases between. The CDR3 runs to 13 residues. The CDR3 region has the DNA TGTGCCAGCAGTTTACGGATTAATGAAAAACTGTTTTTT. Translated, it gives CASSLRINEKLFF.

The rearrangement uses TRBV7-9 and TRBJ2-3; 9 nucleotides agree with TRBD2. CDR3 size: 16 residues. Germline V gives CDR1 SEHNR, CDR2 FQNEAQ (reference sequence). With V trimmed by 3 bases and J by 2 bases, 6 bases remained unmatched. The CDR3 reads CASSFFLAGYTDTQYF. In DNA form, the CDR3 reads TGTGCCAGCAGCTTTTTCCTAGCGGGGTACACAGATACGCAGTATTTT.

This sequence joins TRBV9 and TRBJ2-5; D uncertain. This CDR3 spans 13 amino acids. V was cut by 7 bases and J by 5 bases, with 15 bases left in between. The germline CDR1 and CDR2 sequences are SGDLS and YYNGEE. In nucleotides, the CDR3 is TGTGCCAGCTTGAGTGCGCTCGATGAGACCCAGTACTTC. It encodes CASLSALDETQYF.

The chain combines TRBV5-1 with TRBJ1-5, with 8 positions matching TRBD1. The CDR3 length is 14 residues. V lost 4 bases and J lost 10; bases outside the gene matches: 10. Germline V gene sequence: CDR1 SGHRS, CDR2 YFSETQ. Written as DNA, the CDR3 is TGCGCCAGCAGCGCTGGGGCAGGGGGCGATCCCCAGCATTTT. Translating gives CASSAGAGGDPQHF. The whole variable domain, remainder taken from reference TRBV5-1 and TRBJ1-5, is KAGVTQTPRYLIKTRGQQVTLSCSPISGHRSVSWYQQTPGQGLQFLFEYFSETQRNKGNFPGRFSGRQFSNSRSEMNVSTLELGDSALYLCASSAGAGGDPQHFGDGTRLSIL.

This clone came up once. This chain links TRBV7-2 with TRBJ2-7; D tentatively fits TRBD1 or TRBD2 (5 bases each). V gave up 7 bases and J gave up 0 bases, with 16 bases separating them. Germline lookup yields CDR1 SGHTA and CDR2 FQGNSA. The CDR3 is 15 residues long. The CDR3: CASTNRGPTSYEQYF. CDR3 coding DNA: TGTGCCAGCACTAATCGGGGCCCCACCTCCTACGAGCAGTACTTC.

CDR3 amino acids: CASSGGQGYGYTF. In DNA, the CDR3 is TGTGCCAGCAGTGGGGGACAGGGGTATGGCTACACCTTC. The chain recombines TRBV2 with TRBJ1-2; the match to TRBD1 covers 10 bases. The CDR3 is 13 residues long. The germline gives CDR1 SNHLY, CDR2 FYNNEI. V gave up 4 bases and J gave up 5 bases; unmatched junction bases: 1. The variable domain in full, with the rest retrieved from reference TRBV2 and TRBJ1-2, is EPEVTQTPSHQVTQMGQEVILRCVPISNHLYFYWYRQILGQKVEFLVSFYNNEISEKSEIFDDQFSVERPDGSNFTLKIRSTKLEDSAMYFCASSGGQGYGYTFGSGTRLTVV.

The rearrangement links TRBV11-2 to TRBJ1-5; 8 positions agree with TRBD1. Germline loops: CDR1 SGHAT, CDR2 FQNNGV. Trimming removed 5 bases from V and 3 bases from J; junction bases left unmatched: 9. The CDR3 contains 16 residues. The CDR3 region has the DNA TGTGCCAGCAGCCTCCCGACAGGGGAGGTCAATCAGCCCCAGCATTTT. This gives the protein CASSLPTGEVNQPQHF.

The chain carries TRBV11-2 and TRBJ1-6; 10 bases map to TRBD1. The germline gives CDR1 SGHAT, CDR2 FQNNGV. This CDR3 region has 17 residues. J gave up 9 bases and V 3 bases, and 11 bases lay outside the gene matches. The CDR3 protein is CASSFLRAGQGGSPLHF. The CDR3 DNA reads as TGTGCCAGCAGCTTTCTTCGGGCCGGACAGGGGGGTTCACCCCTCCACTTT.

This clone was observed a single time. J is TRBJ2-7 and V is TRBV7-2; tentatively, D is TRBD1 (5 bases). The CDR3 has 15 residues. The germline V gene encodes CDR1 SGHTA and CDR2 FQGNSA. Trimming stripped 1 base from V and 2 bases from J, with 12 bases between. CDR3 sequence (DNA): TGTGCCAGCAGCTTAGAGGCAGGGCCTACCTACGAGCAGTACTTC. Its protein is CASSLEAGPTYEQYF.

This chain joins TRBV18 and TRBJ1-4; 7 bases are shared with TRBD1. V shed 5 bases and J 0 bases; nucleotides not matched to a gene: 6. The CDR3 extends over 16 amino acids. The germline V gene has CDR1 KGHSH and CDR2 LQKENI. The CDR3 nucleotides are TGTGCCAGCTCATTCGACAGGGCGGCAACTAATGAAAAACTGTTTTTT. Protein: CASSFDRAATNEKLFF.

The rearrangement joins TRBV30 to TRBJ1-4, with a possible D match to TRBD1 (6 bases). V lost 0 bases, J lost 8 bases, and 7 bases lay in between. The V gene's germline CDR1 is GTSNPN and CDR2 SVGIG (reference sequence). There are 12 residues in the CDR3. CDR3 amino acids: CAWSVQGEKLFF. CDR3 coding DNA: TGTGCCTGGAGTGTACAGGGAGAAAAACTGTTTTTT. Full variable domain (remainder filled in from reference TRBV30 and TRBJ1-4): SQTIHQWPATLVQPVGSPLSLECTVEGTSNPNLYWYRQAAGRGLQLLFYSVGIGQISSEVPQNLSASRPQDRQFILSSKKLLLSDSGFYLCAWSVQGEKLFFGSGTQLSVL.

In this sample, this clone turned up once. The gene calls are TRBV7-9 and TRBJ1-2; D not resolved. The V and J ends lost 5 bases and 4 bases respectively, with 14 bases between them. The CDR3 sequence is 14 residues long. Per germline, CDR1 SEHNR and CDR2 FQNEAQ (reference sequence). Written as DNA, the CDR3 is TGTGCCAGCAGCGCCTCACCGGGTGGCTATGGCTACACCTTC. This gives the protein CASSASPGGYGYTF.

The gene calls are TRBV10-3 and TRBJ1-6; D is uncertain. Trimming shortened V by 2 bases and J by 5 bases, and 10 bases separated the two germline ends. The CDR3 length is 15 residues. Germline values: CDR1 ENHRY, CDR2 SYGVKD. DNA of the CDR3: TGTGCCATCAGTGAGAAGACCGCGGATAATTCACCCCTCCACTTT. Translation: CAISEKTADNSPLHF.